This T cell receptor beta chain was recovered during a study of blood T cell repertoires in COVID-19. Study as a whole: PBMCs, B-cell-depleted T cells, or T cells were the source of the cDNA or gDNA that made up the material.

Seattle cases were enrolled at active infection and followed longitudinally. Germline V gene sequence: CDR1 SGDLS, CDR2 YYNGEE. The length of the CDR3 is 16 residues. V shed 0 bases, J shed 0 bases, and the junction held 2 bases outside the gene matches. As originally analysed: Amplified reference gene primers provided the basis for estimating nucleated cell counts. Data came from immunoSEQ multiplex PCR; TCRdb stores just in-frame clones and leaves some out. The DNA gave D and trimming, while V, J and clone size come from that table. This table holds 130,000 or so clones, roughly 86% found once. Sequences were obtained from peripheral blood. The genes are TRBV9 and TRBJ2-2, with TRBD2 matching 7 bases. This receptor was taken from a woman in her 70s with COVID-19, enrolled during active disease. The CDR3 DNA reads TGTGCCAGCAGCGTAGGGGCGGGGGCGAACACCGGGGAGCTGTTTTTT. This sequence encodes CASSVGAGANTGELFF.